These T cell receptor beta chains were read from a single sample in a study of CD8 T cells in ankylosing spondylitis. TCRdb processed the 5' RACE reads anew with MiXCR; each CDR3 protein has one entry. Among over 700,000 distinct CDR3 sequences listed, around 20% were seen once. Sequenced input: blood, either unsorted or a sorted T cell fraction (not recorded which). Receptors were obtained from a male donor with ankylosing spondylitis. CDR3s include the opening cysteine and the closing phenylalanine or tryptophan. Each record gives: V gene, D gene, clone size, J gene, CDR3 DNA, CDR3 protein. D genes are given only for firm matches. A row's size may be missing; if present it is once, few, many or a size class.

V: TRBV12-3/TRBV12-4
D: TRBD2
size: NA
J: TRBJ2-3
DNA: TGTGCCAGCAGTCCCGAGACTAGCACCATGTATACGCAGTATTTT
CDR3: CASSPETSTMYTQYF

V: TRBV11-2
D: NA
size: NA
J: TRBJ2-3
DNA: TGTGCCAGCAGCCGCGAGCGGGTCGCAGATACGCAGTATTTT
CDR3: CASSRERVADTQYF

V: TRBV27
D: TRBD1
size: NA
J: TRBJ2-1
DNA: TGTGCCAGCAGTTTATCCCCGGGACAGGGCTCCTACAATGAGCAGTTCTTC
CDR3: CASSLSPGQGSYNEQFF

V: TRBV20-1
D: TRBD1
size: NA
J: TRBJ2-1
DNA: TGCAGTGAGACGACAGGGTCTCTCTACAATGAGCAGTTCTTC
CDR3: CSETTGSLYNEQFF

V: TRBV28
D: TRBD1
size: NA
J: TRBJ2-3
DNA: TGTGCCAGCAGGCTAGGGGGCAACTACGTAGATACGCAGTATTTT
CDR3: CASRLGGNYVDTQYF

V: TRBV28
D: TRBD2
size: few
J: TRBJ2-1
DNA: TGTGCCAGCAGTCAGGCCACTAGCGGGAGGGCCTATGAGCAGTTCTTC
CDR3: CASSQATSGRAYEQFF

V: TRBV27
D: TRBD1
size: NA
J: TRBJ1-2
DNA: TGTGCCAGCAGTTCGTACAGGGGGATCTATGGCTACACCTTC
CDR3: CASSSYRGIYGYTF

V: TRBV12-3/TRBV12-4
D: NA
size: NA
J: TRBJ1-1
DNA: TGTGCCAGCAGACCGAGGGCCAGCACTGAAGCTTTCTTT
CDR3: CASRPRASTEAFF

V: TRBV5-1
D: NA
size: NA
J: TRBJ1-1
DNA: TGCGCCAGCAGCTTGGAAGGGGGTGAGAACACTGAAGCTTTCTTT
CDR3: CASSLEGGENTEAFF

V: TRBV7-2
D: NA
size: few
J: TRBJ1-2
DNA: TGTGCCAGCAGCACGTGGGGCACGCCTTACTATGGCTACACCTTC
CDR3: CASSTWGTPYYGYTF

V: TRBV5-1
D: NA
size: few
J: TRBJ2-5
DNA: TGCGCCAGCAGCTTGTGGGGTATACAAGAGACCCAGTACTTC
CDR3: CASSLWGIQETQYF

V: TRBV11-2
D: TRBD2
size: few
J: TRBJ2-6
DNA: TGTGCCAGCAGCTTAGACCCCGCCCTAGCGGGGAGTGGGGCCAACGTCCTGACTTTC
CDR3: CASSLDPALAGSGANVLTF

V: TRBV7-3
D: TRBD1
size: few
J: TRBJ2-5
DNA: TGTGCCAGCAGTTCGGGACAGGTTGGAGAGACCCAGTACTTC
CDR3: CASSSGQVGETQYF

V: TRBV18
D: NA
size: NA
J: TRBJ2-5
DNA: TGTGCCAGCTCACCACAGGAGGTCGAGACCCAGTACTTC
CDR3: CASSPQEVETQYF

V: TRBV7-9
D: NA
size: NA
J: TRBJ2-3
DNA: TGTGCCAGCACCTCAGCCTTGGCAGGTCTAATCACAGATACGCAGTATTTT
CDR3: CASTSALAGLITDTQYF

V: TRBV7-9
D: TRBD2
size: NA
J: TRBJ2-1
DNA: TGTGCCAGCAGCCACACTAGCGGACCACGCAATGAGCAGTTCTTC
CDR3: CASSHTSGPRNEQFF

V: TRBV29-1
D: TRBD1
size: NA
J: TRBJ1-1
DNA: TGCAGCGTTGAGGACAGGGAAAACACTGAAGCTTTCTTT
CDR3: CSVEDRENTEAFF

V: TRBV4-2
D: NA
size: few
J: TRBJ2-1
DNA: TGTGCCAGCAGCCAAGATTGGGGTACAGGATACAATGAGCAGTTCTTC
CDR3: CASSQDWGTGYNEQFF